This TCR beta chain was found in a study of shared clonotypes between healthy human individuals. Turning to the study itself: There were three CD4 naive, three CD4 memory, two CD8 naive and one CD8 memory plates per donor. Study-wide findings and caveats: The sampled material consisted only of blood, and tissue repertoires are likely to differ. Shared across a few donors were around 5% of the naive CD4 clonotypes. The small donor group covered limited genetic and exposure diversity.

V was clipped by 0 bases and J by 1 base, with 10 bases between them. The CDR3 totals 15 residues. Germline values: CDR1 SGDLS, CDR2 YYNGEE. CD45RO negativity and positive selection for CCR7 defined naive CD8 cells, a population that excluded terminally differentiated effector memory CD45RA+ cells. Sequenced by immunoSEQ multiplex PCR; TCRdb stores in-frame clones only, minus some. The data show roughly 890,000 clones, with nearly 95% seen just once and approximately 25% held by the top ten. A note on this clone: Antigen specificity is unknown.

The origin of this receptor is a man in his thirties or forties in good health. Sequencing was performed on naive CD8+ T cells sorted from blood. The chain recombines TRBV9 with TRBJ1-1; a weak D match, TRBD1 (6 bases). CDR3 bases: TGTGCCAGCAGCGTAGAGGGCAGGGGGAACACTGAAGCTTTCTTT. This gives the protein CASSVEGRGNTEAFF.